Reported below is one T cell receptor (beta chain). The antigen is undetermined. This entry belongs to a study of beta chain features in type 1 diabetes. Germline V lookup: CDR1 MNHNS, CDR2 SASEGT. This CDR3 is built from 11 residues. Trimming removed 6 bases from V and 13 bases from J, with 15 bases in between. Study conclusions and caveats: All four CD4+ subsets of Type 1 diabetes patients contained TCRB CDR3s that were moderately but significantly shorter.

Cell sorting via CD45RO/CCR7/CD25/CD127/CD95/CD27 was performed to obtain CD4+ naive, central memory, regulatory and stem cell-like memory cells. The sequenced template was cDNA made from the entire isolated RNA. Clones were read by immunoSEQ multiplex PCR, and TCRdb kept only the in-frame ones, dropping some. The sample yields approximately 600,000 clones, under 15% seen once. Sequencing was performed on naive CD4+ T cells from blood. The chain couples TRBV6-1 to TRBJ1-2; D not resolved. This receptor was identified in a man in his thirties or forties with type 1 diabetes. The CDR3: CASSPPALLTF. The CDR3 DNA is TGTGCCAGCAGCCCTCCGGCCCTTCTCACCTTC.